This T cell receptor beta chain was profiled in a study of T cell responses to AZD1222 COVID-19 vaccine. Findings and limits, study-wide: The donor group comprised mostly white British people and more females; the analysis possibly underestimated clonal diversity. After the peak T cell response, and only then, were repertoires sampled. Only a handful of AZD1222 recipients, more than 5 in all, had baseline seropositivity.

Profiled with immunoSEQ multiplex PCR; TCRdb holds only in-frame clones, not every one. In the table there are 120,000 or so clones, 88% of which are singletons. Germline CDR1 SEHNR, CDR2 FQNEAQ (reference sequence). V was cut by 8 bases and J by 9 bases, with 22 bases left in between. This CDR3 has 14 residues. Turning to this clone: Its antigen remains unknown.

This rearrangement joins TRBV7-9 to TRBJ1-2; tentatively, D is TRBD1 (6 bases). This TCR was sampled from an adult in good health. The sample consisted of peripheral blood, taken on day 0 of MenACWY control vaccination. CDR3 bases: TGTGCCAGCGAATTCGTACAGGGATCGTCTAGCTACACCTTC. It specifies CASEFVQGSSSYTF.